Listed here is a single T cell receptor beta chain. The sample comes from a study of T cell changes during pregnancy in multiple sclerosis. The protocol was immunoSEQ multiplex PCR, while the TCRdb copy is restricted to in-frame clones and leaves out a portion. This sample has 70,000 or so clones, with roughly 91% found just once. The specimen was peripheral blood, collected in the third trimester of pregnancy. The sequence came from a female donor in good health, enrolled as a control in a pregnancy study.

The CDR3 DNA sequence: TGTGCCAGCTCACCACTACGGGGGGGCAGCGATGAGCAGTTCTTC. Its protein product is CASSPLRGGSDEQFF. J is TRBJ2-1 and V is TRBV18; 8 bases are shared with TRBD2. J was trimmed by 8 bases and V by 1 base; bases with no gene match: 7. Germline V CDR1 and CDR2: KGHSH, LQKENI. The CDR3 is 15 amino acids.